Each of the 4 T cell receptor beta chains below was sequenced from the same sample in a study of T-cell memory formation after mild COVID-19. TCRdb re-called the 5' RACE reads through MiXCR, storing one row per CDR3 protein. The sample yields approximately 570,000 distinct CDR3 sequences, more than 15% seen once. The source material was PBMCs or a T cell subset sorted from them (not recorded which). The receptor source for this set is an adult woman who had mild COVID-19 (a few samples of this study predate the infection). Cell type and time point are not known.

This clonotype was seen more than once but under ten times. The V gene is TRBV6-6, the J gene TRBJ2-1, with D possibly matching TRBD1 (5 bases). The CDR3 contains 13 residues. V was cut by 6 bases and J by 4 bases, with 10 bases left in between. Germline V CDR1 and CDR2: MNHNY, SVGAGI (reference sequence). CDR3 DNA: TGTGCCAGCAGAAAAGACAGATACAATGAGCAGTTCTTC. This gives the protein CASRKDRYNEQFF.

This clonotype was detected a few times. The chain employs TRBV5-1 and TRBJ1-5; D gene uncertain. CDR3 size: 16 residues. The germline V gene has CDR1 SGHRS and CDR2 YFSETQ. The V end was cut by 0 bases, the J end by 0 bases, with 10 bases between. CDR3 residues: CASSLEPGTSNQPQHF. In DNA, the CDR3 is TGCGCCAGCAGCTTGGAGCCGGGAACTAGCAATCAGCCCCAGCATTTT. The complete variable domain, with remaining parts taken from reference TRBV5-1 and TRBJ1-5, reads KAGVTQTPRYLIKTRGQQVTLSCSPISGHRSVSWYQQTPGQGLQFLFEYFSETQRNKGNFPGRFSGRQFSNSRSEMNVSTLELGDSALYLCASSLEPGTSNQPQHFGDGTRLSIL.

Only a few counts were recorded for this clonotype. V is TRBV12-3 or TRBV12-4 and J is TRBJ2-1, with D uncertain. V was shortened by 7 bases and J by 6 bases, with 7 bases between the two germline ends. The CDR3 is 11 amino acids. The CDR3 sequence is CASKGANEQFF. The CDR3 DNA reads as TGTGCCAGCAAGGGCGCCAATGAGCAGTTCTTC.

This clonotype has a single count. The rearrangement links TRBV7-3 to TRBJ2-1, with 9 bases matching TRBD2. The ends lost 2 bases at V and 4 bases at J; junction bases unmatched: 6. Germline V gene data show CDR1 as SGHTA and CDR2 as FQGTGA. The CDR3 spans 16 residues. For the CDR3, the DNA is TGTGCCAGCAGCTTAGATAGCGGGAGCGGGTACAATGAGCAGTTCTTC. Translating it yields CASSLDSGSGYNEQFF. The full variable domain, in which reference TRBV7-3 and TRBJ2-1 provide the parts outside the CDR3, is GAGVSQTPSNKVTEKGKYVELRCDPISGHTALYWYRQSLGQGPEFLIYFQGTGAADDSGLPNDRFFAVRPEGSVSTLKIQRTERGDSAVYLCASSLDSGSGYNEQFFGPGTRLTVL.